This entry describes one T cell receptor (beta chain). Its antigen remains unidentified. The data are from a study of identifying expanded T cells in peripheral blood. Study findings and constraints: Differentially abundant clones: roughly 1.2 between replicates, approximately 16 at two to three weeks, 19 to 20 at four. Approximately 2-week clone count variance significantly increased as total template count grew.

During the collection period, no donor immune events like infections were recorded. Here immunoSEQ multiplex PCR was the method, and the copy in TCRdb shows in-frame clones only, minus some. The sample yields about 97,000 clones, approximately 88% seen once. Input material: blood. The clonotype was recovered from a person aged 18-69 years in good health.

This CDR3 reads CASSHTNSLTEAFF. The CDR3 DNA reads TGTGCCAGCAGCCACACGAATTCCCTCACTGAAGCTTTCTTT. The chain recombines TRBV5-6 with TRBJ1-1; D is uncertain. V was clipped by 4 bases and J by 4 bases, with 14 bases between them. Germline V gene lookup returns CDR1 SGHDT and CDR2 YYEEEE. The CDR3 spans 14 residues.